The 2 T cell receptor beta chains reported below all come from one sample, sequenced in a study of blood T cell repertoires in COVID-19. Sequenced by immunoSEQ multiplex PCR; TCRdb stores in-frame clones only, minus some. The sample holds about 90,000 clones; roughly 80% are singletons and the top ten take roughly 6.3%. The specimen sequenced was peripheral blood. The source of these receptors is a man in his sixties with acute or convalescent COVID-19.

This clone was observed a few times. The chain links TRBV10-3 to TRBJ2-1; TRBD1 aligns across 8 bases. CDR1 is ENHRY, CDR2 SYGVKD, per germline. J was trimmed by 4 bases and V by 5 bases; bases with no gene match: 10. The CDR3 sequence is 16 residues long. Written as DNA, the CDR3 is TGTGCCATCAGTTACGATGACAGGGGACGTTACAATGAGCAGTTCTTC. Its protein is CAISYDDRGRYNEQFF.

The V and J genes are TRBV19 and TRBJ1-4; 9 bases fit TRBD1. The germline gives CDR1 LNHDA, CDR2 SQIVND (reference sequence). V was clipped by 1 base and J by 6 bases; unmatched bases: 3. There are 15 residues in the CDR3. The CDR3 nucleotides read TGTGCCAGTAGTATAGGAGGACAGGGGTATGAAAAACTGTTTTTT. Its protein is CASSIGGQGYEKLFF. Variable domain in full (rest from reference TRBV19 and TRBJ1-4): DGGITQSPKYLFRKEGQNVTLSCEQNLNHDAMYWYRQDPGQGLRLIYYSQIVNDFQKGDIAEGYSVSREKKESFPLTVTSAQKNPTAFYLCASSIGGQGYEKLFFGSGTQLSVL.